This T cell receptor beta chain was profiled in a study of early T cells in non-severe SARS-CoV-2 infection. Each cDNA molecule carried a unique molecular identifier. TCRdb reprocessed the 5' RACE reads via MiXCR and lists one record per CDR3 protein. The sample shows around 49,000 distinct CDR3 sequences, 11% of them seen only once. The V gene end was trimmed by 5 bases and the J gene end by 7 bases; junction bases not matched to a gene: 11. This CDR3 region has 15 residues. Looked up from germline, CDR1 is SGHTA and CDR2 is FQGNSA. Material: whole blood. This sequence was found in an adult who was a healthcare worker with PCR-confirmed SARS-CoV-2 infection or an uninfected control (not recorded which). The chain joins TRBV7-2 to TRBJ2-7; 10 bases agree with TRBD2. The CDR3 DNA sequence: TGTGCCAGCAGCCCAGGACTAGCGGTAATGAGAGAGCAGTACTTC. Amino acid sequence: CASSPGLAVMREQYF.